Below, 32 T cell receptor beta chains from the same sample are listed, as sequenced in a study of T-cell memory formation after mild COVID-19. Via MiXCR, TCRdb re-called the 5' RACE reads, giving one row per CDR3 protein. The repertoire consists of about 320,000 distinct CDR3 sequences, with more than 13% occurring once and the leading ten covering roughly 21%. Sequenced sample: PBMCs or a T cell subset sorted from them (not recorded which). All receptors derive from a man younger than 35 who had mild COVID-19 (a few samples of this study predate the infection). Cell type and time point are not known.

This clonotype has only a few counts. The chain uses TRBV7-9 and TRBJ2-5, with TRBD2 matching 14 bases. Germline V gives CDR1 SEHNR, CDR2 FQNEAQ (reference sequence). J lost 1 base, V lost 5 bases, and 3 bases had no gene match. The CDR3 totals 16 residues. The CDR3 DNA sequence: TGTGCCAGCAGCCAGGGACTAGCGGGGGTCCAAGAGACCCAGTACTTC. This sequence encodes CASSQGLAGVQETQYF.

This rearrangement joins TRBV28 to TRBJ2-3; no firm D call. There are 12 residues in the CDR3. The V gene lost 5 bases and the J gene lost 14 bases, with 17 bases spanning the gap. CDR1 is MDHEN and CDR2 is SYDVKM in the germline V gene. The CDR3 loop is CASSPHPSLLYF. In DNA, the CDR3 is TGTGCCAGCAGTCCCCACCCTAGTCTACTGTATTTT.

There are many counts of this clonotype. In DNA, the CDR3 is TGCGCCAGCAGCCGGACTAGCGGGGTCACAGATACGCAGTATTTT. It codes for CASSRTSGVTDTQYF. This chain joins TRBV4-3 and TRBJ2-3; 12 bases fit TRBD2. The CDR3 totals 15 residues. V was pared by 4 bases and J by 2 bases, with 1 base of the junction left unmatched. Germline V lookup: CDR1 LGHNA, CDR2 YSLEER.

This clonotype was seen ten or more times. The rearrangement joins TRBV5-1 to TRBJ2-1, with D perhaps TRBD1 or TRBD2 (5 bases each). The germline V gene encodes CDR1 SGHRS and CDR2 YFSETQ. V was pared by 0 bases and J by 6 bases, with 16 bases between. This CDR3 comprises 16 residues. The CDR3 is CASSLVVTGTTNEQFF. CDR3 nucleotides: TGCGCCAGCAGCTTGGTCGTTACCGGGACCACCAATGAGCAGTTCTTC. Full variable domain (rest looked up from reference TRBV5-1 and TRBJ2-1): KAGVTQTPRYLIKTRGQQVTLSCSPISGHRSVSWYQQTPGQGLQFLFEYFSETQRNKGNFPGRFSGRQFSNSRSEMNVSTLELGDSALYLCASSLVVTGTTNEQFFGPGTRLTVL.

This clonotype was counted at least ten times. This chain joins TRBV3-1 and TRBJ2-2; the D is unclear. CDR1 LGHDT and CDR2 YNNKEL come from the germline V gene (reference sequence). V dropped 2 bases and J dropped 3 bases, with 1 base sitting between them. The CDR3 has 12 residues. This CDR3 reads CASSQHTGELFF. The CDR3 DNA sequence: TGTGCCAGCAGCCAACACACCGGGGAGCTGTTTTTT.

Concerning this clonotype: The junction departs from the called germline gene at one end, perhaps through a read error. CDR3 nucleotides: TGTGCCAGCAGCTTACGCGGGGCTGATTTC. Its translation: CASSLRGADF. V and J are TRBV7-2 and TRBJ2-1, with D maybe TRBD2 (6 bases). Germline V CDR1 and CDR2: SGHTA, FQGNSA. The CDR3 is made up of 10 amino acids. Looking up the rest from reference TRBV7-2 and TRBJ2-1 gives the full variable domain: GAGVSQSPSNKVTEKGKDVELRCDPISGHTALYWYRQSLGQGLEFLIYFQGNSAPDKSGLPSDRFSAERTGGSVSTLTIQRTQQEDSAVYLCASSLRGADFGPGTRLTVL.

The CDR3 nucleotides read TGCGCCAGCAGGACAGGGATCAGGGAGACCCAGTACTTC. Encoded protein: CASRTGIRETQYF. The genes are TRBV5-1 and TRBJ2-5; 7 bases match TRBD1. The CDR3 runs to 13 residues. CDR1 and CDR2 (germline): SGHRS, YFSETQ. After removal of 5 bases from V and 5 bases from J, the junction contained 6 bases not matched to a gene.

V is TRBV18 and J is TRBJ2-7; perhaps TRBD1 as D (7 bases). V lost 1 base and J 4 bases, leaving 14 bases between the germline ends. CDR3 length: 15 amino acids. Per the germline V gene, CDR1 is KGHSH and CDR2 is LQKENI. The CDR3 DNA reads as TGTGCCAGCTCACCACAGAACAGGGGACTTTACGAGCAGTACGTC. This codes for CASSPQNRGLYEQYV.

In this sample, this clonotype turned up a few times. The V and J genes are TRBV6-5 and TRBJ1-5; tentative D call: TRBD1 (5 bases). The CDR3 extends over 13 amino acids. Trimming pared 6 bases from V and 5 bases from J, leaving 11 bases between. Germline lookup yields CDR1 MNHEY and CDR2 SVGAGI. The CDR3 DNA reads TGTGCCAGCAGCAGGGACGGATATCAGCCCCAGCATTTT. This encodes CASSRDGYQPQHF.

The chain joins TRBV5-1 to TRBJ1-1; no clear D. Per the germline V gene, CDR1 is SGHRS and CDR2 is YFSETQ. Trimming cost V 5 bases and J 3 bases, with 8 bases left between them. The CDR3 sequence is 12 residues long. This CDR3 is CASREGYTEAFF. Here the CDR3 DNA reads TGCGCCAGCAGGGAGGGATACACTGAAGCTTTCTTT.

The chain uses TRBV28 and TRBJ1-6, with a possible D match to TRBD1 (5 bases). Between the trimmed V and J ends, which lost 1 base and 5 bases, there was a span of 6 bases. The V gene's germline CDR1 is MDHEN and CDR2 SYDVKM. This CDR3 contains 14 residues. CDR3 sequence reads: CASSLYRNNSPLHF. As DNA, the CDR3 is TGTGCCAGCAGTTTATACAGGAATAATTCACCCCTCCACTTT. Filled out from reference TRBV28 and TRBJ1-6, the complete variable domain reads DVKVTQSSRYLVKRTGEKVFLECVQDMDHENMFWYRQDPGLGLRLIYFSYDVKMKEKGDIPEGYSVSREKKERFSLILESASTNQTSMYLCASSLYRNNSPLHFGNGTRLTVT.

The DNA for the CDR3 is TGTGCCAGCAGCTTAGGCCGGCGGGCAGCGCCAAACTATGGCTACACCTTC. Its protein product is CASSLGRRAAPNYGYTF. The chain carries TRBV7-2 and TRBJ1-2; D call uncertain. Trimming shortened V by 1 base and J by 2 bases, and 17 bases separated the two germline ends. Germline lookup yields CDR1 SGHTA and CDR2 FQGNSA. The CDR3 extends over 17 amino acids. The full variable domain, with the rest looked up from reference TRBV7-2 and TRBJ1-2, is GAGVSQSPSNKVTEKGKDVELRCDPISGHTALYWYRQSLGQGLEFLIYFQGNSAPDKSGLPSDRFSAERTGGSVSTLTIQRTQQEDSAVYLCASSLGRRAAPNYGYTFGSGTRLTVV.

This clonotype was recorded a few times. The chain couples TRBV7-2 to TRBJ2-1, with TRBD1 as a possible D gene (5 bases). Trimming left V 1 base short and J 0 bases short, with 7 bases between. CDR3 size: 15 residues. CDR1 SGHTA and CDR2 FQGNSA come from the germline V gene. CDR3 DNA sequence: TGTGCCAGCAGCTTAGAAGGGGTCTCCTACAATGAGCAGTTCTTC. Encoded protein: CASSLEGVSYNEQFF. The variable domain in full, completed from reference TRBV7-2 and TRBJ2-1, reads GAGVSQSPSNKVTEKGKDVELRCDPISGHTALYWYRQSLGQGLEFLIYFQGNSAPDKSGLPSDRFSAERTGGSVSTLTIQRTQQEDSAVYLCASSLEGVSYNEQFFGPGTRLTVL.

In this sample, this clonotype turned up a few times. The V and J genes are TRBV28 and TRBJ1-2; D might be TRBD1 (5 bases). This CDR3 spans 14 amino acids. The V end lost 5 bases, the J end lost 4 bases, and 14 bases lay between the germline ends. CDR1 is MDHEN, CDR2 SYDVKM, per germline. For the CDR3, the DNA is TGTGCCAGCAGTCCGGGGACGTTTTCCTATGGCTACACCTTC. This encodes CASSPGTFSYGYTF.

The chain joins TRBV10-3 to TRBJ1-2; the match to TRBD1 covers 8 bases. Germline V gene sequence: CDR1 ENHRY, CDR2 SYGVKD. Trimming at V came to 7 bases and at J to 2 bases, leaving 3 bases not matched to a gene. The CDR3 is made up of 13 amino acids. The DNA for the CDR3 is TGTGCCATCATGCGGACAGGGAACTATGGCTACACCTTC. This encodes CAIMRTGNYGYTF.

This clonotype came up many times. CDR3 DNA sequence: TGTGCCAGCAGCCCCTTTTTAAATGAGCAGTTCTTC. Amino acid sequence: CASSPFLNEQFF. The J gene is TRBJ2-1, the V gene TRBV7-8; D unclear. The V end was cut by 5 bases, the J end by 7 bases, with 9 bases between. CDR1 is SGHVS, CDR2 FQNEAQ, per germline. The CDR3 runs 12 residues.

There are a few counts of this clonotype. The genes are TRBV12-3 or TRBV12-4 and TRBJ1-1; 7 bases fit TRBD1. V dropped 6 bases and J dropped 5; count of bases not matched to a gene: 15. CDR3 length: 16 amino acids. CDR3: CASSLGTVTLGTEAFF. In DNA, the CDR3 is TGTGCCAGCAGCCTTGGGACAGTTACCCTGGGGACTGAAGCTTTCTTT.

J is TRBJ2-1 and V is TRBV9; 7 nucleotides match TRBD2. The CDR3 is made up of 15 amino acids. Trimming cost V 3 bases and J 1 base; bases outside gene matches: 4. The germline gives CDR1 SGDLS, CDR2 YYNGEE. The CDR3 is CASSGNGGSYNEQFF. Written as DNA, the CDR3 is TGTGCCAGCAGCGGTAACGGGGGGTCCTACAATGAGCAGTTCTTC.

The rearrangement uses TRBV5-1 and TRBJ2-7; 7 bases are shared with TRBD2. CDR1 is SGHRS and CDR2 is YFSETQ in the germline V gene. The ends lost 0 bases at V and 1 base at J; junction bases unmatched: 4. The CDR3 extends over 15 amino acids. In DNA, the CDR3 is TGCGCCAGCAGCTTGGAACCTAGCGGATCCTACGAGCAGTACTTC. This sequence encodes CASSLEPSGSYEQYF.

This clonotype was seen a handful of times. V gene TRBV4-1 combines with J gene TRBJ2-5; TRBD2 aligns across 9 bases. The CDR3 has 15 residues. In germline, CDR1 is MGHRA, CDR2 YSYEKL. Unmatched junction bases numbered 4, after V lost 3 bases and J lost 2 bases. The CDR3 region is CASSQLLAGQETQYF. CDR3 nucleotides: TGCGCCAGCAGCCAGTTGCTAGCGGGGCAAGAGACCCAGTACTTC.

This clonotype was counted only a few times. The chain joins TRBV14 to TRBJ2-1; a weak D match, TRBD2 (7 bases). This CDR3 comprises 15 residues. Germline lookup yields CDR1 SGHDN and CDR2 FVKESK. Deletions cut 1 base from V and 9 bases from J, with 16 bases between. In DNA form, the CDR3 reads TGTGCCAGCAGCCAAGTTGGCGGGGGCCCTTCTGAGCAGTTCTTC. As protein: CASSQVGGGPSEQFF. The full variable domain, completed using reference TRBV14 and TRBJ2-1, is EAGVTQFPSHSVIEKGQTVTLRCDPISGHDNLYWYRRVMGKEIKFLLHFVKESKQDESGMPNNRFLAERTGGTYSTLKVQPAELEDSGVYFCASSQVGGGPSEQFFGPGTRLTVL.

This chain connects TRBV11-1 to TRBJ1-4; no firm D call. Looked up from germline, CDR1 is SGHAT and CDR2 is FQDESV (reference sequence). The CDR3 is made up of 17 amino acids. Deletions cut 3 bases from V and 2 bases from J, with 16 bases between. The CDR3 DNA reads as TGTGCCAGCAGCTTCCACAGAATCGGAGACACTAATGAAAAACTGTTTTTT. Translating it yields CASSFHRIGDTNEKLFF.

The chain has TRBV20-1 and TRBJ2-1; the D call may be TRBD1 or TRBD2 (6 bases each). Trimming pared 0 bases from V and 15 bases from J, leaving 15 bases between. The CDR3 consists of 12 residues. The germline V gene encodes CDR1 DFQATT and CDR2 SNEGSKA (reference sequence). The CDR3 nucleotides are TGCAGTGCTAGAGATAGACGGGGGCCTTCGTTCTTC. Translated, it gives CSARDRRGPSFF.

A few counts support this clonotype. V and J are TRBV5-1 and TRBJ1-2, with TRBD1 matching over 7 bases. CDR1 and CDR2 from the germline V gene are SGHRS and YFSETQ. J lost 4 bases, V lost 1 base, and 4 bases had no gene match. There are 14 residues in the CDR3. The CDR3 bases are TGCGCCAGCAGCTTGCGACAGGGAGGCTATGGCTACACCTTC. Amino acids: CASSLRQGGYGYTF.

This sequence joins TRBV4-1 and TRBJ1-1; D is unclear. The V gene's germline CDR1 is MGHRA and CDR2 YSYEKL. The CDR3 totals 15 residues. Trimming took off 1 base at V and 1 base at J, with 10 bases between the two ends. CDR3 in amino acids: CASSQVGRTNTEAFF. Here the CDR3 DNA reads TGCGCCAGCAGCCAAGTTGGGCGGACGAACACTGAAGCTTTCTTT.

This clonotype came up a few times. The chain couples TRBV29-1 to TRBJ2-3, with D possibly TRBD2 on 6 matching bases. Germline lookup yields CDR1 SQVTM and CDR2 ANQGSEA. CDR3 length equals 14 residues. Trimming stripped 6 bases from V and 0 bases from J, with 13 bases between. The chain's CDR3 is CSVATRPSTDTQYF. CDR3 sequence (DNA): TGCAGCGTCGCGACTAGGCCGAGCACAGATACGCAGTATTTT.

This clonotype was counted a few times. This chain links TRBV7-6 with TRBJ2-1; 12 nucleotides match TRBD1. Trimming at V came to 2 bases and at J to 7 bases, leaving 6 bases not matched to a gene. The CDR3 runs 16 residues. CDR1 and CDR2 (germline): SGHVS, FNYEAQ. The CDR3: CASSLSRDRGPNEQFF. The DNA for the CDR3 is TGTGCCAGCAGCTTATCAAGGGACAGGGGGCCTAATGAGCAGTTCTTC.

This clonotype was observed a handful of times. The chain couples TRBV7-2 to TRBJ1-4; 8 nucleotides match TRBD1. The CDR3 is made up of 14 amino acids. V dropped 4 bases and J dropped 6; count of bases not matched to a gene: 4. Germline CDR1 is SGHTA and CDR2 is FQGNSA. CDR3 in amino acids: CASSSQGAYEKLFF. For the CDR3, the DNA is TGTGCCAGCAGCTCGCAGGGGGCCTATGAAAAACTGTTTTTT.

The chain is built from TRBV6-5 and TRBJ2-1, with 7 bases identical to TRBD2. J gave up 10 bases and V 6 bases, and 15 bases lay outside the gene matches. Germline CDR1 and CDR2: MNHEY and SVGAGI. This CDR3 has 15 amino acids. The CDR3 is CASSPGGRGVFEQFF. DNA for the CDR3: TGTGCCAGCAGCCCTGGGGGTCGGGGGGTCTTCGAGCAGTTCTTC.

The chain has TRBV12-3 or TRBV12-4 and TRBJ2-1, with a weak D call TRBD1 (6 bases). Deletions cut 4 bases from V and 2 bases from J, with 9 bases between. The CDR3 is 14 residues long. Here the CDR3 DNA reads TGTGCCAGCAGTTGGACAGAGGCCTACAATGAGCAGTTCTTC. It yields the protein CASSWTEAYNEQFF.

This chain connects TRBV18 to TRBJ1-1; D call uncertain. V was pared by 8 bases and J by 5 bases, with 9 bases between. This CDR3 region has 11 residues. The germline gives CDR1 KGHSH, CDR2 LQKENI. CDR3 nucleotides: TGTGCCAGCGTCAGAGGGACTGAAGCTTTCTTT. It translates to CASVRGTEAFF.

The chain couples TRBV11-2 to TRBJ1-2; D unclear. CDR3 length equals 11 residues. CDR1 SGHAT and CDR2 FQNNGV come from the germline V gene. Trimming removed 5 bases from V and 8 bases from J, with 9 bases in between. The CDR3 bases are TGTGCCAGCAGCGGGGTGGAGGGCTACACCTTC. Its translation is CASSGVEGYTF.